The rows below give T cell receptor beta chains drawn from one sample of a study of blood T cell repertoires in COVID-19. Some clones are missing from TCRdb's copy, which holds only in-frame ones; the method was immunoSEQ multiplex PCR. The table includes about 52,000 clones, around 80% detected once. The sequenced sample was peripheral blood. The receptors were sampled from a woman over 75 with COVID-19, enrolled during active disease. The conserved cysteine and the conserved F or W are not part of the CDR3 here. The order of the fields is J gene, D gene, V gene, CDR3 protein. D genes are given only for firm matches.

>TRBJ2-7|TRBD1|TRBV18
ASSPPRTGDSYEQY
>TRBJ2-1|TRBD2|TRBV5-4
ASSPPGGNEQF
>TRBJ1-2|NA|TRBV6-5
ASSYGSGFYGYT
>TRBJ1-5|NA|TRBV6-2/TRBV6-3
ASSYGGGGNQPQH
>TRBJ2-3|NA|TRBV14
ASTRQDTDTQY
>TRBJ2-3|TRBD1|TRBV10-1
ASSEKIRQGRTDTQY
>TRBJ2-1|NA|TRBV9
ASSVARSNEQF
>TRBJ2-4|NA|TRBV7-9
ASSFWPDGSGKNIQY
>TRBJ2-3|TRBD2|TRBV18
ASSPEGLAGKTQY
>TRBJ2-1|NA|TRBV6-5
ASSWGSGSSYNEQF
>TRBJ2-5|NA|TRBV6-5
ASRYTGPAQY
>TRBJ2-1|NA|TRBV12-3/TRBV12-4
ASRFELREQF
>TRBJ2-1|NA|TRBV14
ASSTPPRGTRASTEQF
>TRBJ2-1|TRBD2|TRBV28
ASSLLPGLAGVEQF
>TRBJ2-7|TRBD2|TRBV30
AWSWGGSLTVNEQY
>TRBJ2-7|NA|TRBV11-3
ASSLGAVAPYEQY
>TRBJ2-1|TRBD1|TRBV4-2
ASSQVATGVSYNEQF
>TRBJ2-2|NA|TRBV6-1
ASSEAVRITGELF
>TRBJ1-3|NA|TRBV19
ASRIQSGNTIY
>TRBJ2-7|NA|TRBV4-1
ASSQRGTSAVASYEQY
>TRBJ1-4|TRBD1|TRBV5-1
ASSPGQGNEKLF
>TRBJ1-1|TRBD1|TRBV7-9
ASSRGWTGANTEAF
>TRBJ1-6|NA|TRBV13
ASSAGGGDNSPLH
>TRBJ2-3|TRBD2|TRBV19
ASSSTRLAKGTDTQY
>TRBJ1-5|TRBD1|TRBV7-9
ASSRLGQGSNQPQH
>TRBJ2-6|TRBD2|TRBV2
ASSERGLAGGSGANVLT
>TRBJ1-1|TRBD1|TRBV6-5
ASSGDSEAF
>TRBJ2-7|TRBD1|TRBV23-1
ASSPQAGGGEQY
>TRBJ1-2|NA|TRBV2
ASSQGIWGYT
>TRBJ2-1|TRBD2|TRBV11-3
ASSLGSGSSYNEQF
>TRBJ2-1|TRBD2|TRBV29-1
SVPTSGIRDEQF
>TRBJ1-5|TRBD1|TRBV19
ASSLGQGQKPQH
>TRBJ2-7|NA|TRBV7-9
ASSFSGYAYEQY